This TCR beta chain was identified in a study of cytomegalovirus exposure and HLA in healthy donors. The study, taken as a whole, reports: Sequencing likely generated an artifact that appeared as a cluster of highly shared sequence variants.

A multiplex PCR was run with 60 Vbeta primers and 13 Jbeta primers. TCRdb's copy holds only in-frame clones and misses some; the assay was immunoSEQ multiplex PCR. Of 100,000 to 150,000 clones in the sample, about 78% are singletons; the top ten hold roughly 2.7%. Notes on this clone: Its antigen is unidentified.

Material for sequencing was PBMCs. The sequence was obtained from a human donor in good health.

DNA of the CDR3: TGTGCCAGCAGCCAAGACAGGGTCTCCTACAATGAGCAGTTCTTC. This gives the protein CASSQDRVSYNEQFF. The chain couples TRBV14 to TRBJ2-1; TRBD1 is a possible D gene (5 bases). The ends were cut back, 0 bases at V and 0 bases at J, with 6 bases in the middle. CDR1 SGHDN and CDR2 FVKESK come from the germline V gene. There are 15 residues in the CDR3.